A selection of T cell receptor beta chains follows, all from one sample in a study of cytomegalovirus exposure and HLA in healthy donors. Assay used: immunoSEQ multiplex PCR; TCRdb lists only in-frame clones, some missing. This table holds roughly 80,000 clones. Sample: PBMCs. These receptors were obtained from a man aged 45-65 years in good health and CMV-seropositive. The CDR3 runs from the conserved cysteine through the conserved F or W. The D gene is left open where the match is weak.

NA | TRBJ1-1 | TRBV5-1 | CASSLAVRNTEAFF | TGCGCCAGCAGCTTGGCCGTCAGGAACACTGAAGCTTTCTTT
NA | TRBJ2-5 | TRBV5-1 | CASSLDIQETQYF | TGCGCCAGCAGCTTGGACATTCAAGAGACCCAGTACTTC
NA | TRBJ2-1 | TRBV6-1 | CASKQDEQFF | TGTGCCAGCAAGCAAGATGAGCAGTTCTTC
NA | TRBJ1-1 | TRBV19 | CASRQNLNTEAFF | TGTGCCAGTAGACAGAACCTTAACACTGAAGCTTTCTTT
NA | TRBJ1-2 | TRBV7-6 | CASSLGGNGYTF | TGTGCCAGCAGCTTAGGAGGGAATGGCTACACCTTC
NA | TRBJ1-2 | TRBV5-1 | CASSLAGRVAAGYTF | TGCGCCAGCAGCTTGGCGGGCAGGGTAGCGGCTGGCTACACCTTC
NA | TRBJ1-6 | TRBV2 | CASRLQVYNSPLHF | TGTGCCAGCAGATTACAGGTTTACAATTCACCCCTCCACTTT
NA | TRBJ1-4 | TRBV19 | CASSMDQATNEKLFF | TGTGCCAGTAGTATGGATCAGGCAACTAATGAAAAACTGTTTTTT
TRBD2 | TRBJ2-3 | TRBV6-5 | CASSGIAGGDTQYF | TGTGCCAGCAGTGGAATAGCGGGGGGAGATACGCAGTATTTT
NA | TRBJ1-1 | TRBV2 | CASSERNRMNTEAFF | TGTGCCAGCAGTGAACGTAACAGGATGAACACTGAAGCTTTCTTT
TRBD1 | TRBJ2-6 | TRBV30 | CAWSRGGTGANVLTF | TGTGCCTGGAGTAGAGGGGGCACTGGGGCCAACGTCCTGACTTTC
NA | TRBJ1-1 | TRBV5-1 | CASSLLQGNTEAFF | TGCGCCAGCAGTCTACTACAGGGTAACACTGAAGCTTTCTTT
NA | TRBJ1-4 | TRBV2 | CASSGDTFNEKLFF | TGTGCCAGCAGTGGGGACACTTTCAATGAAAAACTGTTTTTT
NA | TRBJ2-3 | TRBV6-1 | CASSEEGYTDTQYF | TGTGCCAGCAGTGAAGAGGGGTACACAGATACGCAGTATTTT
TRBD2 | TRBJ2-1 | TRBV4-1 | CASSQSRERGGRFNEQFF | TGCGCCAGCAGCCAAAGCAGGGAGCGGGGGGGGCGGTTCAATGAGCAGTTCTTC